This T cell receptor beta chain is from a study of shared clonotypes between healthy human individuals. Here immunoSEQ multiplex PCR was the method, and the copy in TCRdb shows in-frame clones only, minus some. The sample includes approximately 1.5 million clones, about 98.5% of them seen just once. Germline CDR1 MNHEY, CDR2 SVGAGI. V dropped 5 bases and J dropped 8 bases, with 15 bases sitting between them. The CDR3 is 14 amino acids. This TCR was recovered from a man aged 25-45 years in good health. Specimen: naive CD4+ T cells sorted from blood. Subset defined: CD45RA+ positively selected. This chain links TRBV6-5 with TRBJ1-4; D is perhaps TRBD1 (6 bases). The CDR3 is CASSPGGLSEKLFF. The CDR3 coding sequence is TGTGCCAGCAGTCCGGGGGGCCTTAGCGAAAAACTGTTTTTT.